One and the same sample provided the 27 T cell receptor beta chains below, sequenced in a study of response to subunit inactivated influenza vaccine. TCRdb processed the RT-PCR reads anew with MiXCR; each CDR3 protein has one entry. The table lists more than 200,000 distinct CDR3 sequences, 12% of them singletons. This material consisted of non-naive T cells sorted from PBMCs, taken 14 to 15 days before vaccination. The receptor source for this set is a man aged 50-60 years who received an inactivated influenza vaccine.

This clonotype has just a few counts. This chain connects TRBV28 to TRBJ2-4; D possibly corresponds to TRBD2 (5 bases). V lost 5 bases to trimming and J lost 10 bases, with 9 bases between them. Germline CDR1 and CDR2: MDHEN and SYDVKM. This CDR3 comprises 11 residues. DNA of the CDR3: TGTGCCAGCAGTCCTGGACTTATTCAGTACTTC. Translated, it gives CASSPGLIQYF.

This clonotype was counted only a few times. The rearrangement joins TRBV2 to TRBJ2-1, with 14 nucleotides matching TRBD2. Per the germline V gene, CDR1 is SNHLY and CDR2 is FYNNEI. There are 14 residues in the CDR3. V was pared by 9 bases and J by 8 bases, with 6 bases of the junction left unmatched. CDR3 in amino acids: CASRLAGGPHEQFF. The CDR3 DNA is TGTGCCAGTAGACTAGCGGGAGGGCCCCATGAGCAGTTCTTC.

This clonotype came up many times. V gene TRBV9 combines with J gene TRBJ1-6, with TRBD1 matching 7 bases. This CDR3 spans 17 amino acids. CDR1 and CDR2 (germline): SGDLS, YYNGEE. V lost 2 bases to trimming and J lost 4 bases; unmatched junction nucleotides: 9. The DNA for the CDR3 is TGTGCCAGCAGCGTTAGAAGAGGGGGACAGTATAATTCACCCCTCCACTTT. It is translated as CASSVRRGGQYNSPLHF.

This clonotype was detected only a few times. The chain couples TRBV3-1 to TRBJ2-7; D remains unclear. Trimming took off 4 bases at V and 2 bases at J, with 12 bases between the two ends. CDR1 is LGHDT, CDR2 YNNKEL, per germline (reference sequence). The CDR3 has 14 residues. This chain's CDR3 is CASSLGRATYEQYF. Written as DNA, the CDR3 is TGTGCCAGCAGCCTCGGACGGGCAACCTACGAGCAGTACTTC.

The genes are TRBV6-2 or TRBV6-3 and TRBJ2-7; D might be TRBD1 (5 bases). The CDR3 extends over 13 amino acids. Trimming cost V 4 bases and J 3 bases, with 10 bases left between them. CDR1 MNHEY and CDR2 SVGEGT come from the germline V gene. CDR3 loop: CASSSDRFYEQYF. The CDR3 DNA follows: TGTGCCAGCAGTTCCGACAGATTCTACGAGCAGTACTTC.

This clonotype was observed a few times. V is TRBV10-3 and J is TRBJ2-3; D gene ambiguous. Trimming took 10 bases from V and 1 from J, leaving 12 bases between them. Germline-derived CDR1 and CDR2 are ENHRY and SYGVKD. CDR3 length: 13 amino acids. The CDR3 region has the DNA TGTGCCACCGGAAACAGTGGCACAGATACGCAGTATTTT. Translation: CATGNSGTDTQYF.

This chain joins TRBV7-9 and TRBJ1-5; D call uncertain. The CDR3 is 15 amino acids. CDR1 and CDR2 (germline): SEHNR, FQNEAQ (reference sequence). Trimming removed 1 base from V and 0 bases from J, with 7 bases in between. Here the CDR3 DNA reads TGTGCCAGCAGCTTAGGTTGGGATAGCAATCAGCCCCAGCATTTT. Protein sequence: CASSLGWDSNQPQHF. The full variable domain, in which reference TRBV7-9 and TRBJ1-5 provide the parts outside the CDR3, is DTGVSQNPRHKITKRGQNVTFRCDPISEHNRLYWYRQTLGQGPEFLTYFQNEAQLEKSRLLSDRFSAERPKGSFSTLEIQRTEQGDSAMYLCASSLGWDSNQPQHFGDGTRLSIL.

In its sample, this clonotype was seen a few times. The gene calls are TRBV29-1 and TRBJ1-1; TRBD1 agrees at 9 bases. CDR1 and CDR2 (germline): SQVTM, ANQGSEA. Germline trimming cut 7 bases from V and 5 bases from J; bases unmatched to any gene: 11. The CDR3 consists of 14 residues. For the CDR3, the DNA is TGCAGCGGCGCTACAGGGGGCGGACGAACTGAAGCTTTCTTT. Its protein is CSGATGGGRTEAFF.

This clonotype was counted between two and nine times. This rearrangement joins TRBV11-2 to TRBJ2-7; TRBD1 might be the D (5 bases). Looked up from germline, CDR1 is SGHAT and CDR2 is FQNNGV. The V end was cut by 0 bases, the J end by 4 bases, with 10 bases between. The CDR3 is made up of 14 amino acids. CDR3 nucleotide sequence: TGTGCCAGCAGCTTAGAAATTAGGGGTTACGAGCAGTACTTC. This sequence encodes CASSLEIRGYEQYF.

The CDR3 DNA follows: TGTGCCAGCTCACCAGGGACAGGGGGCGACTATGGCTACACCTTC. Its protein product is CASSPGTGGDYGYTF. The rearrangement links TRBV18 to TRBJ1-2; 12 nucleotides agree with TRBD1. The CDR3 sequence is 15 residues long. The trim removed 2 bases at V and 3 bases at J, leaving 1 base unmatched. CDR1 KGHSH and CDR2 LQKENI come from the germline V gene.

This clonotype has at least ten counts. The gene calls are TRBV27 and TRBJ2-7; D not resolved. V was trimmed by 11 bases and J by 11 bases, leaving 10 bases between them. Germline values: CDR1 MNHEY, CDR2 SMNVEV (reference sequence). The CDR3 extends over 8 amino acids. In DNA, the CDR3 is TGTGCCCCCTGGGTGGAGTACTTC. As protein: CAPWVEYF.

The chain links TRBV7-8 to TRBJ2-1; D might be TRBD1 (6 bases). CDR1 SGHVS and CDR2 FQNEAQ come from the germline V gene. V lost 2 bases and J 6 bases, leaving 20 bases between the germline ends. This CDR3 is 17 amino acids long. CDR3 region: CASSLRGFRVLLNEQFF. Written as DNA, the CDR3 is TGTGCCAGCAGCTTAAGGGGGTTCAGGGTCCTACTCAATGAGCAGTTCTTC.

The chain joins TRBV20-1 to TRBJ2-2; D ambiguous. This CDR3 is built from 13 residues. CDR1 and CDR2 (germline): DFQATT, SNEGSKA (reference sequence). V dropped 1 base and J dropped 6 bases, with 9 bases sitting between them. The CDR3: CSARGVVPGELFF. The CDR3 region has the DNA TGCAGTGCTAGAGGGGTGGTCCCCGGGGAGCTGTTTTTT.

The chain links TRBV7-6 to TRBJ2-7; TRBD1 or TRBD2 may be the D gene (6 bases each). The CDR3 totals 16 residues. The germline V gene has CDR1 SGHVS and CDR2 FNYEAQ. Trimming took off 5 bases at V and 0 bases at J, with 17 bases between the two ends. The CDR3 region is CASSPSGGPSSYEQYF. The CDR3 region has the DNA TGTGCCAGCAGCCCGTCCGGGGGCCCAAGCTCCTACGAGCAGTACTTC.

This chain links TRBV27 with TRBJ2-7; 7 bases are shared with TRBD1. Trimming took 5 bases from V and 0 from J; bases not matched to a gene: 1. Germline values: CDR1 MNHEY, CDR2 SMNVEV (reference sequence). The CDR3 consists of 13 residues. CDR3: CASSRQGSYEQYF. The CDR3 DNA reads as TGTGCCAGCAGTAGACAGGGCTCCTACGAGCAGTACTTC.

This clonotype was observed a few times. CDR3 amino acids: CASSQEMVLLNTQYF. CDR3 DNA sequence: TGCGCCAGCAGCCAAGAAATGGTGCTGTTGAACACGCAGTATTTT. The chain couples TRBV4-1 to TRBJ2-3; D is undetermined. CDR3 length: 15 amino acids. V lost 0 bases and J lost 9, with 16 bases in between. Germline V gene sequence: CDR1 MGHRA, CDR2 YSYEKL.

The sample holds a few counts of this clonotype. This chain links TRBV7-2 with TRBJ1-2; 8 bases map to TRBD1. The CDR3 contains 14 residues. J lost 1 base, V lost 7 bases, and 5 bases had no gene match. Germline lookup yields CDR1 SGHTA and CDR2 FQGNSA. The CDR3 here is CASTLTGDNYGYTF. The CDR3 nucleotides are TGTGCCAGCACCCTGACAGGGGATAACTATGGCTACACCTTC.

This chain connects TRBV4-3 to TRBJ1-2, with D maybe TRBD1 (5 bases). V was cut by 1 base and J by 3 bases, with 9 bases left in between. Germline V lookup: CDR1 LGHNA, CDR2 YSLEER. The CDR3 is 14 amino acids. CDR3 residues: CASSQGGTHYGYTF. CDR3 nucleotides: TGCGCCAGCAGCCAAGGGGGGACCCACTATGGCTACACCTTC.

V gene TRBV7-9 combines with J gene TRBJ1-4, with 7 bases fitting TRBD1. The trim removed 3 bases at V and 5 bases at J, leaving 6 bases unmatched. Germline CDR1 is SEHNR and CDR2 is FQNEAQ (reference sequence). This CDR3 region has 15 residues. Here the CDR3 reads CASSFGDRDNEKLFF. The CDR3 DNA is TGTGCCAGCAGCTTCGGAGACAGGGACAATGAAAAACTGTTTTTT.

The V call is TRBV5-1, the J call TRBJ1-2; D is unresolved. The V gene lost 4 bases and the J gene lost 7 bases, with 17 bases spanning the gap. The CDR3 loop spans 14 amino acids. In germline, CDR1 is SGHRS, CDR2 YFSETQ. CDR3 region: CASSRTGLPFGYTF. The CDR3 coding sequence is TGCGCCAGCAGCAGAACCGGACTGCCCTTTGGCTACACCTTC.

The table lists this clonotype with a few counts. The chain recombines TRBV20-1 with TRBJ2-1; D is possibly TRBD2 (5 bases). CDR1 and CDR2 (germline): DFQATT, SNEGSKA (reference sequence). This CDR3 spans 13 amino acids. V lost 8 bases and J lost 8, with 19 bases in between. The CDR3 nucleotides read TGCAGTACCGTTCGACTACTTGTGGATGAGCAGTTCTTC. This codes for CSTVRLLVDEQFF.

This clonotype was counted only a few times. The V call is TRBV5-1, the J call TRBJ2-3; D perhaps matches TRBD1 (5 bases). The germline gives CDR1 SGHRS, CDR2 YFSETQ. The CDR3 length is 15 residues. Trimming cost V 0 bases and J 2 bases, with 10 bases left between them. In nucleotides, the CDR3 is TGCGCCAGCAGCTTGGGAGACAGACTCACAGATACGCAGTATTTT. Residues: CASSLGDRLTDTQYF.

This clonotype was seen at least ten times. The chain employs TRBV20-1 and TRBJ1-1; D gene unclear. V lost 5 bases and J 4 bases, leaving 17 bases between the germline ends. The CDR3 sequence is 14 residues long. Germline V gene data show CDR1 as DFQATT and CDR2 as SNEGSKA (reference sequence). In DNA, the CDR3 is TGCAGTGCTCGGGTGGGGATGGGTAGCACTGAAGCTTTCTTT. This encodes CSARVGMGSTEAFF.

The chain carries TRBV29-1 and TRBJ1-1; D gene unclear. The CDR3 extends over 12 amino acids. V was cut by 6 bases and J by 4 bases, with 12 bases left in between. The germline CDR1 and CDR2 sequences are SQVTM and ANQGSEA. The chain's CDR3 is CSVSWAGTEAFF. The CDR3 DNA reads as TGCAGCGTCTCGTGGGCCGGCACTGAAGCTTTCTTT.

This clonotype turned up a few times. V gene TRBV9 combines with J gene TRBJ2-5; tentative D call: TRBD2 (5 bases). Trimming took off 4 bases at V and 3 bases at J, with 13 bases between the two ends. The CDR3 runs to 14 residues. Germline CDR1 reads SGDLS; CDR2 reads YYNGEE. The CDR3: CASSPKKGEETQYF. Here the CDR3 DNA reads TGTGCCAGCAGCCCAAAGAAGGGAGAAGAGACCCAGTACTTC.

In its sample, this clonotype was seen a few times. This chain connects TRBV30 to TRBJ1-6; D may be TRBD1 (5 bases). Trimming removed 3 bases at V and 2 bases at J, with 8 bases between. The CDR3 covers 14 residues. The germline CDR1 and CDR2 sequences are GTSNPN and SVGIG (reference sequence). The CDR3 protein is CAWRWDAYNSPLHF. CDR3 coding DNA: TGTGCCTGGAGGTGGGACGCCTATAATTCACCCCTCCACTTT.

This clonotype turned up a few times. This chain joins TRBV7-9 and TRBJ2-4, with D perhaps matching TRBD2 (5 bases). The V end lost 7 bases, the J end lost 7 bases, and 14 bases lay between the germline ends. From germline, CDR1 is SEHNR and CDR2 FQNEAQ (reference sequence). This CDR3 is 13 amino acids long. Written as DNA, the CDR3 is TGTGCCAGCACCCACGGGGAGCCGAACATTCAGTACTTC. This codes for CASTHGEPNIQYF. Supplemented by reference TRBV7-9 and TRBJ2-4, the full variable domain reads DTGVSQNPRHKITKRGQNVTFRCDPISEHNRLYWYRQTLGQGPEFLTYFQNEAQLEKSRLLSDRFSAERPKGSFSTLEIQRTEQGDSAMYLCASTHGEPNIQYFGAGTRLSVL.